This T cell receptor (beta chain) is from a study of blood T cell repertoires in COVID-19. Turning to the study itself: The cDNA or gDNA used as material had been derived from T cells, B-cell-depleted T cells, or PBMCs.

This CDR3 contains 14 residues. Per germline, CDR1 SGHNT and CDR2 YENEEA. The ends were cut back, 1 base at V and 0 bases at J, with 6 bases in the middle. Assay: immunoSEQ multiplex PCR; the TCRdb copy retains only in-frame clones and omits some. The data show over 120,000 clones, approximately 80% seen once. This chain uses TRBV11-3 with TRBJ1-1, with no clear D. This TCR came from a man in his 60s with active or convalescent COVID-19. The sample was peripheral blood. The CDR3 sequence: CASSLGRVNTEAFF. In DNA, the CDR3 is TGTGCCAGCAGCTTAGGTCGCGTGAACACTGAAGCTTTCTTT.